The T cell receptor (beta chain) described here comes from a study of blood T cells in healthy people across ages. Together with a sample-barcoded 5' primer, a J-beta primer mix was included in a second PCR lasting about 7 to 11 cycles. Every molecule of cDNA carried a tag from a template-switch adaptor with 12 random nucleotides. TCRdb reprocessed the 5' RACE reads with MiXCR, giving one entry per CDR3 protein. The data show around 400,000 distinct CDR3 sequences, about 55% seen once. This CDR3 has 17 residues. Germline assignment: CDR1 SGHVS and CDR2 FQNEAQ. The V and J ends lost 0 bases and 8 bases, in that order; junction bases with no gene match: 15.

The receptor comes from a man between 60 and 75 years old in good health. Material for sequencing was blood. The chain couples TRBV7-8 to TRBJ1-2, with TRBD1 matching over 7 bases. CDR3 loop: CASSLARDSISRGGYTF. The CDR3 DNA is TGTGCCAGCAGCTTAGCGCGGGACAGCATAAGTAGGGGGGGCTACACCTTC.